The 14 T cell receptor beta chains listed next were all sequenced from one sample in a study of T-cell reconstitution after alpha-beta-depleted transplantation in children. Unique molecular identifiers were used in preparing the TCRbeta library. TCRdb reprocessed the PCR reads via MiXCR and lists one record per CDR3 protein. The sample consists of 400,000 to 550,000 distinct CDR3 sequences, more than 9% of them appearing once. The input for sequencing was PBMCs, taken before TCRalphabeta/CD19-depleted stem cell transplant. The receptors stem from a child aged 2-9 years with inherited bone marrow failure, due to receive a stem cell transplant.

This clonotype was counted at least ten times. The chain's CDR3 is CATSATLADSYNEQFF. CDR3 in DNA: TGTGCCACCAGTGCCACTCTAGCGGACTCCTACAATGAGCAGTTCTTC. The chain links TRBV24-1 to TRBJ2-1; 7 bases agree with TRBD2. This CDR3 spans 16 amino acids. Germline trimming cut 5 bases from V and 0 bases from J; bases unmatched to any gene: 6. CDR1 and CDR2 from the germline V gene are KGHDR and SFDVKD.

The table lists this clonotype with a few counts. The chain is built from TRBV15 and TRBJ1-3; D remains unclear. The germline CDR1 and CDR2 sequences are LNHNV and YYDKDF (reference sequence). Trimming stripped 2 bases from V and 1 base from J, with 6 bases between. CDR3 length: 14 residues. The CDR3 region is CATSRRNSGNTIYF. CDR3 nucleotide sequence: TGTGCCACCAGCAGAAGGAATTCTGGAAACACCATATATTTT.

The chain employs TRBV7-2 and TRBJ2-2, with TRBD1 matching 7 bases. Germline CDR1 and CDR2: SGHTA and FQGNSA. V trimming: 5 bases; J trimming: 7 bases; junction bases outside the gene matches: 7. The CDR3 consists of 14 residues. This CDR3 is CASSARQGIGELFF. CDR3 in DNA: TGTGCCAGCAGCGCACGACAGGGAATCGGGGAGCTGTTTTTT.

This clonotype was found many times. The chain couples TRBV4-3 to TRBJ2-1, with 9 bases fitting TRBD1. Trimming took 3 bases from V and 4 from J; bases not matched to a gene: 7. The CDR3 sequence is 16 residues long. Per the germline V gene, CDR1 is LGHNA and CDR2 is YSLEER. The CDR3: CASSQGTGCFYNEQFF. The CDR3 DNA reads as TGCGCCAGCAGCCAGGGGACAGGGTGCTTTTACAATGAGCAGTTCTTC.

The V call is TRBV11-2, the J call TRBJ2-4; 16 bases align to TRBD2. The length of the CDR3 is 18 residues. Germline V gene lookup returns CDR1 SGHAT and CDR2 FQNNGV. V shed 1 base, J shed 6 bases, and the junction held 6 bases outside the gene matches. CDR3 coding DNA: TGTGCCAGCAGCTTAGGTGGGACTAGCGGGAGGGCCGGAAACATTCAGTACTTC. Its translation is CASSLGGTSGRAGNIQYF.

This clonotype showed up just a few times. CDR3 loop: CASSPPQLAGGETQYF. The CDR3, as DNA: TGTGCCAGCAGTCCCCCCCAACTAGCGGGCGGGGAGACCCAGTACTTC. This rearrangement joins TRBV12-3 or TRBV12-4 to TRBJ2-5; 9 positions agree with TRBD2. CDR3 length equals 16 residues. Trimming at V came to 5 bases and at J to 5 bases, leaving 12 bases not matched to a gene.

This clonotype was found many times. Here the CDR3 reads CASSEEWLAGYNIQYF. DNA of the CDR3: TGTGCCAGCAGTGAAGAGTGGCTAGCGGGTTACAACATTCAGTACTTC. The V and J genes are TRBV6-1 and TRBJ2-4; 8 bases agree with TRBD2. Germline loops: CDR1 MNHNS, CDR2 SASEGT. This CDR3 has 16 residues. V shed 1 base and J 7 bases; nucleotides not matched to a gene: 9.

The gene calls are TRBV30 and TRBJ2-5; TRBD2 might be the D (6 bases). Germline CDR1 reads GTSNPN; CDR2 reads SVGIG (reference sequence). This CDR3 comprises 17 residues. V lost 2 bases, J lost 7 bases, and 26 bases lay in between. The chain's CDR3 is CAWSSDGAEGVFGTQYF. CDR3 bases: TGTGCCTGGAGTTCCGATGGGGCGGAGGGAGTGTTTGGGACCCAGTACTTC.

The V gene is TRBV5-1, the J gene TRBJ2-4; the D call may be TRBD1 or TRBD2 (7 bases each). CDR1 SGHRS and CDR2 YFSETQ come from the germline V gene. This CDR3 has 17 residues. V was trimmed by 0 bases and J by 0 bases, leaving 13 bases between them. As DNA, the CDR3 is TGCGCCAGCAGCTTGGCCGGGGAGGGGGCAGCCAAAAACATTCAGTACTTC. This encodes CASSLAGEGAAKNIQYF. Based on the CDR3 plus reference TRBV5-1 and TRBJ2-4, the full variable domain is KAGVTQTPRYLIKTRGQQVTLSCSPISGHRSVSWYQQTPGQGLQFLFEYFSETQRNKGNFPGRFSGRQFSNSRSEMNVSTLELGDSALYLCASSLAGEGAAKNIQYFGAGTRLSVL.

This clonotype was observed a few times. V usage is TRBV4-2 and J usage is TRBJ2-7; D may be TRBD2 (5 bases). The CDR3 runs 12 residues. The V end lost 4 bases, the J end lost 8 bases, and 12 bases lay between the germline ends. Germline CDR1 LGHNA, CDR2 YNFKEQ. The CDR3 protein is CASSPGVAQQYF. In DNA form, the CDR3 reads TGTGCCAGCAGCCCCGGGGTAGCTCAGCAGTACTTC.

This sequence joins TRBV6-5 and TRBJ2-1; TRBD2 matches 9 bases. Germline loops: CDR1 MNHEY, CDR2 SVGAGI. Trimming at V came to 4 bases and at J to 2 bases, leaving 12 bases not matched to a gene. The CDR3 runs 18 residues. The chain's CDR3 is CASSSSSGKRVTYNEQFF. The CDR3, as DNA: TGTGCCAGCAGTTCCTCTAGCGGGAAGCGCGTAACCTACAATGAGCAGTTCTTC.

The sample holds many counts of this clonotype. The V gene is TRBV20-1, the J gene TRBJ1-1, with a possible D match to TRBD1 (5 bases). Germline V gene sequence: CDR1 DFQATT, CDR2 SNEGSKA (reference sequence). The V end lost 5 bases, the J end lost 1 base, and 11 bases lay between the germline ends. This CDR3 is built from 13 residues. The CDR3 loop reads CSAHPGGNTEAFF. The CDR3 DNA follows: TGCAGTGCTCACCCCGGGGGGAACACTGAAGCTTTCTTT.

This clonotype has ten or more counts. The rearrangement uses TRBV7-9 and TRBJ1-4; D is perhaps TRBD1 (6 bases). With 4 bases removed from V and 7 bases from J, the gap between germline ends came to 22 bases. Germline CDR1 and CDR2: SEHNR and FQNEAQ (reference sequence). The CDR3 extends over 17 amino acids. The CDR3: CASSSVRGTSDSEKLFF. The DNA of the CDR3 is TGTGCCAGCAGCTCTGTGAGGGGGACTTCGGACAGTGAAAAACTGTTTTTT.

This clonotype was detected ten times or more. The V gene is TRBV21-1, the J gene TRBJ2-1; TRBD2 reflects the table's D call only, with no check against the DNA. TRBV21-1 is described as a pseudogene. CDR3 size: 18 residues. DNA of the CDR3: TGTGCCAGCAGCAAAGTTCGGACTAGCGAAAGCTCCTACAATGAGCAGTTCTTC. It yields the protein CASSKVRTSESSYNEQFF.